This T cell receptor beta chain stems from a study of cytomegalovirus exposure and HLA in healthy donors. Findings and limits, study-wide: Several top significant clusters appeared, in a later analysis, to be linked to common viral pathogens.

Details on this clone: Its antigen is currently unknown. The junction differs from germline at one of its ends, possibly a read error.

This PCR relied on a set of 60 Vbeta primers and 13 Jbeta primers. Profiled with immunoSEQ multiplex PCR; TCRdb holds only in-frame clones, not every one. The table shows 92,000 or so clones, with around three fifths occurring only once. Germline CDR1 SEHNR, CDR2 FQNEAQ (reference sequence). This CDR3 has 15 amino acids. This TCR was recovered from a woman in her fifties or sixties in good health and CMV-seropositive. The rearrangement uses TRBV7-9 and TRBJ2-1, with 10 positions matching TRBD2. The sequenced sample consisted of PBMCs. CDR3 nucleotides: TGTTCCAGCAGTCCGGGACTAGCGAGTCGGAATGAGCAGTTCTTC. Protein sequence: CSSSPGLASRNEQFF.